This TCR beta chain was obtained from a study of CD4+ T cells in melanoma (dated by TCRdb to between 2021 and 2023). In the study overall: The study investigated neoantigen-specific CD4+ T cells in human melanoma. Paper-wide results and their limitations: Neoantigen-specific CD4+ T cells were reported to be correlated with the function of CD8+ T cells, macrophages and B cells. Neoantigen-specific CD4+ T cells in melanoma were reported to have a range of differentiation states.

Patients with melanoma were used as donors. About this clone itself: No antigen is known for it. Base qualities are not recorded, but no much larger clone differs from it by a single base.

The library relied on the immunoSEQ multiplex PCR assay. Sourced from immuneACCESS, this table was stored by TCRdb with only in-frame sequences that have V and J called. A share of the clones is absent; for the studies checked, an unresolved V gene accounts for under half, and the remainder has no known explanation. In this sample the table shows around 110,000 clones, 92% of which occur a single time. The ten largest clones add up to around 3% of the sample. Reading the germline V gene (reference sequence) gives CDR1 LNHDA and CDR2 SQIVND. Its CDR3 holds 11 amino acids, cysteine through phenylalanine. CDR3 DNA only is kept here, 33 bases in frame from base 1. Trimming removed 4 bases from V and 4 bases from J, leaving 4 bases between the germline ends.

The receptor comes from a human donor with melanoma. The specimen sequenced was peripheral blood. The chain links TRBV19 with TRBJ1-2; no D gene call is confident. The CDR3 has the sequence CASSSLYGYTF. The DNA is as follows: TGTGCCAGTAGTAGCCTCTATGGCTACACCTTC. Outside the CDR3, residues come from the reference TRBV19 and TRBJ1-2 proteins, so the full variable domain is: DGGITQSPKYLFRKEGQNVTLSCEQNLNHDAMYWYRQDPGQGLRLIYYSQIVNDFQKGDIAEGYSVSREKKESFPLTVTSAQKNPTAFYLCASSSLYGYTFGSGTRLTVV.